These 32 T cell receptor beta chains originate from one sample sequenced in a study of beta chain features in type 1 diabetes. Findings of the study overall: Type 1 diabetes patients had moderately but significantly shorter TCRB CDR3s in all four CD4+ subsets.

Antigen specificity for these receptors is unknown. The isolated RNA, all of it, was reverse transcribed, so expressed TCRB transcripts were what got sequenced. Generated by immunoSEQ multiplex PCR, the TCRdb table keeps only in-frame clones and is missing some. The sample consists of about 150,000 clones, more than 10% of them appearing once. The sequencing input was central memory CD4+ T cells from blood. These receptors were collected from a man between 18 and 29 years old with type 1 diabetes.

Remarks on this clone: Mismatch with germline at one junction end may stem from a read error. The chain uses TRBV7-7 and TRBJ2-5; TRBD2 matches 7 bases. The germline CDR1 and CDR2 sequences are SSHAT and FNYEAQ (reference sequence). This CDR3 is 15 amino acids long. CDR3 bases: TGTGCTAGCAGCTTAGCGGGCGCGTACCAAGAGACCCAGTACTTC. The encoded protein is CASSLAGAYQETQYF. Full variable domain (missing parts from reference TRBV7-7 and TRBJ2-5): GAGVSQSPRYKVTKRGQDVTLRCDPISSHATLYWYQQALGQGPEFLTYFNYEAQPDKSGLPSDRFSAERPEGSISTLTIQRTEQRDSAMYRCASSLAGAYQETQYFGPGTRLLVL.

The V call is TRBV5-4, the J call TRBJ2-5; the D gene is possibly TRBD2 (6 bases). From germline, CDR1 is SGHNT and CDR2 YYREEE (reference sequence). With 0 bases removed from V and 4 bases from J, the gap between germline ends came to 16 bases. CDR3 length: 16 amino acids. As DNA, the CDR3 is TGTGCCAGCAGCTTGGGCGAACCTCGGAGGGGAGAGACCCAGTACTTC. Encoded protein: CASSLGEPRRGETQYF.

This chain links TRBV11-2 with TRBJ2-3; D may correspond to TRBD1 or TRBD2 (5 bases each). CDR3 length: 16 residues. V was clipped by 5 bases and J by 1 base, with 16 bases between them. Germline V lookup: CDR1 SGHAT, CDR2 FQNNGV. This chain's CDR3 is CASSAMRGRGTDTQYF. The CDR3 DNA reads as TGTGCCAGCAGCGCTATGAGGGGTAGGGGCACAGATACGCAGTATTTT. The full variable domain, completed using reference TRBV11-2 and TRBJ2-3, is EAGVAQSPRYKIIEKRQSVAFWCNPISGHATLYWYQQILGQGPKLLIQFQNNGVVDDSQLPKDRFSAERLKGVDSTLKIQPAKLEDSAVYLCASSAMRGRGTDTQYFGPGTRLTVL.

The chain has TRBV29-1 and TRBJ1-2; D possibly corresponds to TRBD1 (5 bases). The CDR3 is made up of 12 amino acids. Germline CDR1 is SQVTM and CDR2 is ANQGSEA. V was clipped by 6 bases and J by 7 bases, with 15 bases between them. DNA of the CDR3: TGCAGCGTCGGGGGGGAATTCACTGGCTACACCTTC. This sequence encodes CSVGGEFTGYTF.

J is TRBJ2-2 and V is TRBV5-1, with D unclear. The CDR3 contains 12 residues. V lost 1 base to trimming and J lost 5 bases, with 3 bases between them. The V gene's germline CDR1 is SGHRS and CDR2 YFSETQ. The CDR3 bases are TGCGCCAGCAGCTTGAGTACCGGGGAGCTGTTTTTT. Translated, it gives CASSLSTGELFF.

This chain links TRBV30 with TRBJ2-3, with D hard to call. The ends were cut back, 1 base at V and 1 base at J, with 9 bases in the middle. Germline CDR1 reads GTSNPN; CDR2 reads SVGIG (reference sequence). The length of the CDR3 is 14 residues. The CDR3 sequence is CAWSARRGTDTQYF. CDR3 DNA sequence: TGTGCCTGGAGTGCTCGCCGAGGCACAGATACGCAGTATTTT.

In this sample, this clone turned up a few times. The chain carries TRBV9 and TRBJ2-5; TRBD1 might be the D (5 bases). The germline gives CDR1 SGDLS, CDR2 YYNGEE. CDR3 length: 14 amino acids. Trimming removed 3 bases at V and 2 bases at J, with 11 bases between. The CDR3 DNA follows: TGTGCCAGCAGCGCACGACAGAAACAAGAGACCCAGTACTTC. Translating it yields CASSARQKQETQYF.

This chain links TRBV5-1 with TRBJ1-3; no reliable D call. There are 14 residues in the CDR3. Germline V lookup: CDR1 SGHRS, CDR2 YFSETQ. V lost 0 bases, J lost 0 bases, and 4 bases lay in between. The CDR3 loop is CASSLGHSGNTIYF. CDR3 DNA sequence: TGCGCCAGCAGCTTGGGACACTCTGGAAACACCATATATTTT.

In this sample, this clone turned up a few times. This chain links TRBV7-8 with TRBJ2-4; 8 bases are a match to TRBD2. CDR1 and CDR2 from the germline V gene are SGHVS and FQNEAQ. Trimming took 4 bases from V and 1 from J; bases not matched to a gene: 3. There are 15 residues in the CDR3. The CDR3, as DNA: TGTGCCAGCAGCTCGGGGGGGCCGGCCAAAAACATTCAGTACTTC. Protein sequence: CASSSGGPAKNIQYF.

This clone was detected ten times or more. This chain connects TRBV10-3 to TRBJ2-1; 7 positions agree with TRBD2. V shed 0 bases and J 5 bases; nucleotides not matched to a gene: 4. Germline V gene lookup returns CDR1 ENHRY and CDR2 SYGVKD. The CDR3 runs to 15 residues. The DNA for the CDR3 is TGTGCCATCAGTGAGTCTGGGACTATTAACAATGAGCAGTTCTTC. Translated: CAISESGTINNEQFF.

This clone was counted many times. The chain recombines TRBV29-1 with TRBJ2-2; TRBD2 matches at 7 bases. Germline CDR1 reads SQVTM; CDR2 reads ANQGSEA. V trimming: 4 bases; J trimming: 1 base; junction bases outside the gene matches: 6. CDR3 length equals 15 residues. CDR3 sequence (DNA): TGCAGCGTTGTACGCGGGGGAAGGAACACCGGGGAGCTGTTTTTT. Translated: CSVVRGGRNTGELFF.

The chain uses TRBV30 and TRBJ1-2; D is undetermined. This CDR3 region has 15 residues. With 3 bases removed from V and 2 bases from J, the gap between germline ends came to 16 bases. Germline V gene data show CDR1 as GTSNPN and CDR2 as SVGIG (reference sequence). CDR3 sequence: CAWRTNRVPNYGYTF. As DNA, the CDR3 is TGTGCCTGGAGGACCAATCGGGTTCCCAACTATGGCTACACCTTC. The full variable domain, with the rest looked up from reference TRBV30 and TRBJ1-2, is SQTIHQWPATLVQPVGSPLSLECTVEGTSNPNLYWYRQAAGRGLQLLFYSVGIGQISSEVPQNLSASRPQDRQFILSSKKLLLSDSGFYLCAWRTNRVPNYGYTFGSGTRLTVV.

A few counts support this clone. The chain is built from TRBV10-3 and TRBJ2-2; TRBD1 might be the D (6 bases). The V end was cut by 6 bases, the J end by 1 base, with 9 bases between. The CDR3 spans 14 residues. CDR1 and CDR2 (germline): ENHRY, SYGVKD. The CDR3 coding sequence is TGTGCCATCAGGGCGACAGGGAACACCGGGGAGCTGTTTTTT. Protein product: CAIRATGNTGELFF.

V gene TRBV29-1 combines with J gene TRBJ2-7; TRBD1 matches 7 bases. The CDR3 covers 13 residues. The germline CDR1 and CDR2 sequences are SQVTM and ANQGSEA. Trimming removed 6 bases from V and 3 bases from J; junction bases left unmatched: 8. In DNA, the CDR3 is TGCAGCGTCCAAGCAGGGGGACGCTACGAGCAGTACTTC. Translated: CSVQAGGRYEQYF.

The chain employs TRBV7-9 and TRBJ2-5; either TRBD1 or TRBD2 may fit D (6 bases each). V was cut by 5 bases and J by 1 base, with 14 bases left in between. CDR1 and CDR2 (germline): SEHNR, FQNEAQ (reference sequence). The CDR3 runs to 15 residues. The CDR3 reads CASSPWRGTQETQYF. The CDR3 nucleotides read TGTGCCAGCAGCCCTTGGAGGGGGACCCAAGAGACCCAGTACTTC. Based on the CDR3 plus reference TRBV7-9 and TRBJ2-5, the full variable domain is DTGVSQNPRHKITKRGQNVTFRCDPISEHNRLYWYRQTLGQGPEFLTYFQNEAQLEKSRLLSDRFSAERPKGSFSTLEIQRTEQGDSAMYLCASSPWRGTQETQYFGPGTRLLVL.

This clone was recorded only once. The CDR3 sequence is CASSQEVRSLAEQYF. CDR3 in DNA: TGCGCCAGCAGCCAAGAGGTGAGAAGCCTGGCCGAGCAGTACTTC. V is TRBV4-3 and J is TRBJ2-7; unclear D gene. This CDR3 region has 15 residues. Trimming shortened V by 0 bases and J by 6 bases, and 15 bases separated the two germline ends. Germline CDR1 and CDR2: LGHNA and YSLEER.

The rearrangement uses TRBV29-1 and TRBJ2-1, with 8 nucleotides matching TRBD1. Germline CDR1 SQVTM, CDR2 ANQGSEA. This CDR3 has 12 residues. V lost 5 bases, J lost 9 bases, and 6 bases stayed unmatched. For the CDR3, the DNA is TGCAGCGTTTATGACAGGGGCGGTGAGCAGTTCTTC. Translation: CSVYDRGGEQFF.

DNA for the CDR3: TGTGCCAGCAGCGTCGACGGATTCTCTGGAAACACCATATATTTT. Translated: CASSVDGFSGNTIYF. This chain uses TRBV9 with TRBJ1-3; D is undetermined. With 2 bases removed from V and 0 bases from J, the gap between germline ends came to 9 bases. Germline V gene data show CDR1 as SGDLS and CDR2 as YYNGEE. The CDR3 covers 15 residues.

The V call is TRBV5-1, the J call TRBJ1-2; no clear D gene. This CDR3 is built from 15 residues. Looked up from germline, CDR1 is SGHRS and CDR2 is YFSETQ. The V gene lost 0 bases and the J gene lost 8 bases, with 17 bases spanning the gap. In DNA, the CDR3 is TGCGCCAGCAGCTTGGAGGTGTCGGCGGGTTCGGGCTACACCTTC. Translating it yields CASSLEVSAGSGYTF.

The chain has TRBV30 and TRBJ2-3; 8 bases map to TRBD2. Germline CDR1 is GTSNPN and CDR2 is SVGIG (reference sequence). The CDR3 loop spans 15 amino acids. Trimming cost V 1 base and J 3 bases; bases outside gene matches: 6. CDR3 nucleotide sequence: TGTGCCTGGAGTGGTAGCGGGGATTTGACAGATACGCAGTATTTT. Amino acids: CAWSGSGDLTDTQYF.

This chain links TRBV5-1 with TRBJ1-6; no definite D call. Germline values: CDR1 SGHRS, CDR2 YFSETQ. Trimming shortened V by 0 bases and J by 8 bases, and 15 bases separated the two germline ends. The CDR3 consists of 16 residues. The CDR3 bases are TGCGCCAGCAGCTTGGGACCAGGTCAGGAGGATTCACCCCTCCACTTT. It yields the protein CASSLGPGQEDSPLHF.

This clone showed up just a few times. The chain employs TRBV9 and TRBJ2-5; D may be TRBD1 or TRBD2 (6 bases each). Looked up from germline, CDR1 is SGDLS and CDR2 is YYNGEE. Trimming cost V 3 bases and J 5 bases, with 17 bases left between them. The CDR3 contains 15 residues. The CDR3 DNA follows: TGTGCCAGCAGCGCGCTGGGGGGCGCCGGGGAGACCCAGTACTTC. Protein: CASSALGGAGETQYF.

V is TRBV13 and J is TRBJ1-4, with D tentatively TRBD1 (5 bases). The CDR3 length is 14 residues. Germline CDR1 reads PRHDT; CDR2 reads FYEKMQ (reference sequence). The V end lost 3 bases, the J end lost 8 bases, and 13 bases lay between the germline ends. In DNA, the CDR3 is TGTGCCAGCAGCTTTGGGCAGAAGGGGGAAAAACTGTTTTTT. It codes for CASSFGQKGEKLFF.

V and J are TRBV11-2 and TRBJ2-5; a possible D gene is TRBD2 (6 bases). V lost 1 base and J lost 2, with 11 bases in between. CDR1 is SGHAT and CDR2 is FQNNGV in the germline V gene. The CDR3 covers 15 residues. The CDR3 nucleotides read TGTGCCAGCAGCTTAGCCCCCCGGGGGCAAGAGACCCAGTACTTC. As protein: CASSLAPRGQETQYF.

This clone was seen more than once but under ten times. The CDR3 bases are TGTGCCAGCACCGGGGGACCGAGGAGCTCCTACGAGCAGTACTTC. It yields the protein CASTGGPRSSYEQYF. The chain has TRBV28 and TRBJ2-7; D is possibly TRBD2 (6 bases). V lost 7 bases and J 0 bases, leaving 16 bases between the germline ends. CDR3 length equals 15 residues. Germline assignment: CDR1 MDHEN and CDR2 SYDVKM.

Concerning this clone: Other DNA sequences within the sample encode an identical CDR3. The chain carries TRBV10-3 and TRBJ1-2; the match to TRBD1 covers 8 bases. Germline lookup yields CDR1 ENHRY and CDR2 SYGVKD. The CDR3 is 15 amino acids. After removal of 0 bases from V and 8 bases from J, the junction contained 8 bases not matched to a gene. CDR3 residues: CAISESGQGARGYTF. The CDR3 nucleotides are TGTGCCATCAGTGAGTCTGGGCAGGGGGCGCGAGGCTACACCTTC.

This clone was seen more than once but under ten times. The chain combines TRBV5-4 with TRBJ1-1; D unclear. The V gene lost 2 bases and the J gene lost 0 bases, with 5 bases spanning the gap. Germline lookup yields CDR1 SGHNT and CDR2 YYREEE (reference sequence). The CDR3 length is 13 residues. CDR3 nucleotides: TGTGCCAGCAGCTTTACTTTGAACACTGAAGCTTTCTTT. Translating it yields CASSFTLNTEAFF.

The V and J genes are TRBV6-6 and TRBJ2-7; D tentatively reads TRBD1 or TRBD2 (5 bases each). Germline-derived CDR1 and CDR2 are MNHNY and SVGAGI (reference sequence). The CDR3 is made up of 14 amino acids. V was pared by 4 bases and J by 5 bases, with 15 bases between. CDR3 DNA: TGTGCCAGCAGTTCCACCGGGACGGTCCACGAGCAGTACTTC. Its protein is CASSSTGTVHEQYF.

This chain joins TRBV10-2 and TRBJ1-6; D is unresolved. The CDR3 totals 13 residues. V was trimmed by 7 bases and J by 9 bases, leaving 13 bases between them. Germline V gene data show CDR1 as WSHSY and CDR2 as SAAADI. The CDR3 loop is CASTATGSSPLHF. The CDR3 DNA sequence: TGCGCCAGCACTGCGACCGGGAGTTCACCCCTCCACTTT.

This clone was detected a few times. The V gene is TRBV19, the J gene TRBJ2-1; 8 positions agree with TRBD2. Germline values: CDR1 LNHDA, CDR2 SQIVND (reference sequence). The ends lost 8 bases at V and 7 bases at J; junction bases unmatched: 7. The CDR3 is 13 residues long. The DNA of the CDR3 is TGTGCCAGTCACCGCGGGGGGAGGAATGAGCAGTTCTTC. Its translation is CASHRGGRNEQFF.

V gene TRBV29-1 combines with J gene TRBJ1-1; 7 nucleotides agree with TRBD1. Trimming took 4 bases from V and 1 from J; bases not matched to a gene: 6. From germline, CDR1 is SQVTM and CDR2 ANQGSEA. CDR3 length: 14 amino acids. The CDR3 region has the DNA TGCAGCGTTGCCCTGGGACAGACGAACACTGAAGCTTTCTTT. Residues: CSVALGQTNTEAFF.

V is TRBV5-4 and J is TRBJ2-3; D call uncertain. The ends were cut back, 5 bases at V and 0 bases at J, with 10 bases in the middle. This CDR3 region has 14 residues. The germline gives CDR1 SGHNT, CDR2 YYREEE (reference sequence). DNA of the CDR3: TGTGCCAGCAGTCCCACAGCTAGCACAGATACGCAGTATTTT. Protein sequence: CASSPTASTDTQYF.